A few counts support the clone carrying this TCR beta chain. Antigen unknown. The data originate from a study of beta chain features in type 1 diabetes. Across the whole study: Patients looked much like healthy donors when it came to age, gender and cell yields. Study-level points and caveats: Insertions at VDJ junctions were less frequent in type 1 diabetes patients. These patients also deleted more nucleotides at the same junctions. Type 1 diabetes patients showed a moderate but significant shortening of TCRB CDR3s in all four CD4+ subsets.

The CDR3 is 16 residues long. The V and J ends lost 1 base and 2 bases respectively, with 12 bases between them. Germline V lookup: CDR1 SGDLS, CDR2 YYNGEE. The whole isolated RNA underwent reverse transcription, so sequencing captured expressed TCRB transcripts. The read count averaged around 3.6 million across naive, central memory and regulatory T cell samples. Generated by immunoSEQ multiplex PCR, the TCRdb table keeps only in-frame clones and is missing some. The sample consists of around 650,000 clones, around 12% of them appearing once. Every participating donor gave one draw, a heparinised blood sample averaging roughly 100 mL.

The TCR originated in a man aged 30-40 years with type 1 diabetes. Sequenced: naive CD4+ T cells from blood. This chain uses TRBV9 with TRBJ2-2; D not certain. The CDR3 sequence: CASSVPASVNTGELFF. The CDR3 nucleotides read TGTGCCAGCAGCGTACCGGCGTCGGTCAACACCGGGGAGCTGTTTTTT.